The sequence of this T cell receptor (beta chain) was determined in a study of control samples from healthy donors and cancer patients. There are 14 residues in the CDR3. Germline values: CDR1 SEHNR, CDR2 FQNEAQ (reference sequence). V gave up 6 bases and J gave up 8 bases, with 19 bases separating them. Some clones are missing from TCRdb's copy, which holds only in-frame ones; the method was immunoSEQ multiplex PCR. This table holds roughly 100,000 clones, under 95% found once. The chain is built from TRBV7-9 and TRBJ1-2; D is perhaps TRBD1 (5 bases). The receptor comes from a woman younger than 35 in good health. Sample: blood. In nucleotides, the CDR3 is TGTGCCAGCAGTCGCGAGTTGACAGTTGGAGGCTACACCTTC. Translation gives CASSRELTVGGYTF.